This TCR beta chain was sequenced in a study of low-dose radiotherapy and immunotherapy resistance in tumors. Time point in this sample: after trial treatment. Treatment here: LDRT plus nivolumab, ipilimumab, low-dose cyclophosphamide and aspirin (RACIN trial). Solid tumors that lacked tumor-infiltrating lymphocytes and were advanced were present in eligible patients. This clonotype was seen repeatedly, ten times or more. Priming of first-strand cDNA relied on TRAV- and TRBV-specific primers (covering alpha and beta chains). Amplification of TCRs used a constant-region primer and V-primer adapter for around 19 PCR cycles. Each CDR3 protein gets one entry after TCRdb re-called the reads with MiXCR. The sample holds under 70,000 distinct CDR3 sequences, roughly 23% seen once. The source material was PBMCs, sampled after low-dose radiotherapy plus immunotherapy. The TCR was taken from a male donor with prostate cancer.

The CDR3 nucleotides are TGTGCCAGCAGCTTAGTCAGGTTGGACGATGAGCAGTTCTTC. Residues: CASSLVRLDDEQFF. This rearrangement joins TRBV11-2 to TRBJ2-1; no definite D call. This CDR3 spans 14 amino acids. Looked up from germline, CDR1 is SGHAT and CDR2 is FQNNGV. V was clipped by 1 base and J by 8 bases, with 12 bases between them.